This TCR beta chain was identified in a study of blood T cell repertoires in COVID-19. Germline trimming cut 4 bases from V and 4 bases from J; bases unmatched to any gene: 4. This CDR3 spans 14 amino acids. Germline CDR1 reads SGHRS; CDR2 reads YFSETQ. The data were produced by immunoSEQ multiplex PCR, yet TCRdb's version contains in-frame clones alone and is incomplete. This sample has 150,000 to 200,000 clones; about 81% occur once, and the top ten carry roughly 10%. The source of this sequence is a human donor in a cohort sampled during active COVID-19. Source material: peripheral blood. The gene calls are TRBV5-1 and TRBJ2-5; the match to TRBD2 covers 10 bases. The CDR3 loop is CASSHGTSVETQYF. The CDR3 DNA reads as TGCGCCAGCAGCCATGGGACTAGCGTAGAGACCCAGTACTTC.